Below, 29 T cell receptor beta chains from the same sample are listed, as sequenced in a study of blood T cell repertoires in COVID-19 (dated by TCRdb to between 2020 and 2021). Libraries were made using the immunoSEQ multiplex PCR assay. TCRdb carries this immuneACCESS record with in-frame sequences only. Its versions omit some clonotypes, under half of them owing to an unresolved V gene in the studies checked, with the rest unexplained. The sample contains some 400,000 clones, 80% to 90% of them found a single time. Roughly 1.1% of the sample is held by the ten biggest clonotypes. Sequencing used PBMCs or T cells enriched from blood (not recorded which). All receptors derive from a young man who had recovered from COVID-19.

This clone was seen only a few times. The rearrangement joins TRBV27 to TRBJ1-5; D is uncertain. Germline V gene data show CDR1 as MNHEY and CDR2 as SMNVEV (reference sequence). The CDR3 extends over 14 amino acids. V gave up 3 bases and J gave up 10 bases, with 16 bases separating them. The CDR3: CASSFTLSEDPQHF. CDR3 coding DNA: TGTGCCAGCAGTTTTACCCTGTCTGAGGATCCCCAGCATTTT.

The rearrangement joins TRBV19 to TRBJ1-2, with a weak D call TRBD1 (5 bases). The CDR3 extends over 14 amino acids. V gave up 6 bases and J gave up 0 bases, with 11 bases separating them. Germline CDR1 LNHDA, CDR2 SQIVND (reference sequence). The chain's CDR3 is CASREGPANYGYTF. Written as DNA, the CDR3 is TGTGCCAGTAGGGAGGGGCCTGCTAACTATGGCTACACCTTC. Drawing the rest from reference TRBV19 and TRBJ1-2, the complete variable domain is DGGITQSPKYLFRKEGQNVTLSCEQNLNHDAMYWYRQDPGQGLRLIYYSQIVNDFQKGDIAEGYSVSREKKESFPLTVTSAQKNPTAFYLCASREGPANYGYTFGSGTRLTVV.

The V call is TRBV5-5, the J call TRBJ1-5; the D is unclear. Germline V gene lookup returns CDR1 SGHKS and CDR2 YYEKEE (reference sequence). Trimming pared 0 bases from V and 6 bases from J, leaving 13 bases between. The CDR3 loop spans 15 amino acids. CDR3 protein: CASSLGAGPGQPQHF. The CDR3 DNA reads TGTGCCAGCAGCTTGGGGGCCGGCCCCGGTCAGCCCCAGCATTTT. The full variable domain, its missing parts supplied by reference TRBV5-5 and TRBJ1-5, is DAGVTQSPTHLIKTRGQQVTLRCSPISGHKSVSWYQQVLGQGPQFIFQYYEKEERGRGNFPDRFSARQFPNYSSELNVNALLLGDSALYLCASSLGAGPGQPQHFGDGTRLSIL.

The chain combines TRBV18 with TRBJ2-7; tentatively, D is TRBD1 (5 bases). The CDR3 is 13 amino acids. V was pared by 4 bases and J by 4 bases, with 11 bases between. The V gene's germline CDR1 is KGHSH and CDR2 LQKENI. Here the CDR3 DNA reads TGTGCCAGCTCACTAGAACAGGCTTACGAGCAGTACTTC. It codes for CASSLEQAYEQYF.

A few counts support this clone. The chain carries TRBV6-4 and TRBJ2-2; D possibly corresponds to TRBD2 (6 bases). The CDR3 totals 14 residues. CDR1 and CDR2 from the germline V gene are MRHNA and SNTAGT. V shed 3 bases and J shed 3 bases, with 8 bases lying between them. CDR3 protein: CASSEREHTGELFF. CDR3 nucleotide sequence: TGTGCCAGCAGTGAGCGGGAACACACCGGGGAGCTGTTTTTT.

For this clone: An end of the junction differs from the germline gene, which may be a read error. The chain combines TRBV10-2 with TRBJ2-7; 8 bases match TRBD2. The germline V gene has CDR1 WSHSY and CDR2 SAAADI. This CDR3 is 12 amino acids long. DNA for the CDR3: TGCGCCAGCGAATCCGGGACTAGTGGCCAGAACTTC. Translating it yields CASESGTSGQNF.

The CDR3 sequence is CASSLVSGRGAFF. CDR3 nucleotide sequence: TGTGCCAGCAGTTTAGTGTCAGGTCGGGGAGCTTTCTTT. This chain uses TRBV12-3 or TRBV12-4 with TRBJ1-1; the D is unclear. V was clipped by 1 base and J by 10 bases, with 13 bases between them. CDR3 length: 13 amino acids.

The chain carries TRBV7-3 and TRBJ2-1; D may be TRBD2 (7 bases). The V gene's germline CDR1 is SGHTA and CDR2 FQGTGA. The CDR3 is made up of 16 amino acids. V was shortened by 2 bases and J by 3 bases, with 14 bases between the two germline ends. The CDR3 spells CASSLAGAGVYNEQFF. The DNA of the CDR3 is TGTGCCAGCAGCTTAGCGGGGGCTGGTGTCTACAATGAGCAGTTCTTC.

The rearrangement joins TRBV14 to TRBJ1-2, with D possibly being TRBD1 (5 bases). V shed 1 base and J shed 0 bases, with 9 bases lying between them. The CDR3 is made up of 15 amino acids. Germline loops: CDR1 SGHDN, CDR2 FVKESK. The CDR3 DNA reads as TGTGCCAGCAGCCAAGTAGTGACAGCTAACTATGGCTACACCTTC. Its protein is CASSQVVTANYGYTF.

The V call is TRBV3-1 (or the pseudogene TRBV3-2), the J call TRBJ2-1; 7 bases map to TRBD2. The CDR3 is made up of 14 amino acids. Germline values: CDR1 LGHDT, CDR2 YNNKEL (reference sequence). The V and J ends lost 8 bases and 4 bases, in that order; junction bases with no gene match: 8. The CDR3 coding sequence is TGTGCCAGCTCCGCGGCGGGAGCGTACAATGAGCAGTTCTTC. Encoded protein: CASSAAGAYNEQFF.

The rearrangement joins TRBV6-5 to TRBJ2-7, with 10 bases aligning to TRBD2. The CDR3 extends over 14 amino acids. Germline CDR1 and CDR2: MNHEY and SVGAGI. The V and J ends lost 2 bases and 9 bases, in that order; junction bases with no gene match: 7. CDR3 coding DNA: TGTGCCAGCAGTTACGGAGCGGGAGGGCCGGGGCAGTACTTC. It yields the protein CASSYGAGGPGQYF.

This chain uses TRBV5-6 with TRBJ2-3; maybe TRBD2 (7 bases). The CDR3 runs 15 residues. The V end was cut by 6 bases, the J end by 2 bases, with 16 bases between. In germline, CDR1 is SGHDT, CDR2 YYEEEE. DNA for the CDR3: TGTGCCAGCACCCGCCTGGGGGGGCCCACAGATACGCAGTATTTT. The encoded protein is CASTRLGGPTDTQYF.

This clone has just a few counts. As DNA, the CDR3 is TGTGCCAGCAGTCCTAGCGGGAGCGCACTTACCCAGTACTTC. Translating gives CASSPSGSALTQYF. V gene TRBV7-3 combines with J gene TRBJ2-5, with TRBD2 matching 10 bases. V lost 6 bases, J lost 8 bases, and 9 bases stayed unmatched. Germline CDR1 is SGHTA and CDR2 is FQGTGA. The CDR3 runs to 14 residues.

The gene calls are TRBV19 and TRBJ1-1, with 11 bases identical to TRBD1. This CDR3 spans 13 amino acids. V lost 5 bases and J lost 6; bases outside the gene matches: 2. The germline gives CDR1 LNHDA, CDR2 SQIVND (reference sequence). The DNA of the CDR3 is TGTGCCAGTAGTCCGGGACAGGGGGCTGAAGCTTTCTTT. Translation: CASSPGQGAEAFF.

The rearrangement uses TRBV11-2 and TRBJ2-1, with D maybe TRBD1 (6 bases). V lost 10 bases to trimming and J lost 6 bases, with 10 bases between them. Germline values: CDR1 SGHAT, CDR2 FQNNGV. CDR3 length: 11 residues. CDR3 sequence: CATRGSNEQFF. DNA of the CDR3: TGTGCCACTAGGGGGTCCAATGAGCAGTTCTTC.

CDR3 sequence: CASSGGQEGPMGNEQFF. CDR3 bases: TGTGCCAGCAGCGGAGGACAGGAAGGCCCGATGGGCAATGAGCAGTTCTTC. The chain has TRBV7-9 and TRBJ2-1; TRBD1 matches 7 bases. The CDR3 spans 17 residues. J was trimmed by 6 bases and V by 5 bases; bases with no gene match: 16. From germline, CDR1 is SEHNR and CDR2 FQNEAQ (reference sequence).

This clone showed up just once. This chain connects TRBV27 to TRBJ2-2; no reliable D call. Germline-derived CDR1 and CDR2 are MNHEY and SMNVEV (reference sequence). The germline V and J ends were trimmed by 4 bases and 7 bases, with 13 bases remaining between them. The CDR3 extends over 14 amino acids. CDR3 sequence (DNA): TGTGCCAGCAGTTGGTCGAAGGAGTACGGGGAGCTGTTTTTT. This codes for CASSWSKEYGELFF.

The rearrangement uses TRBV28 and TRBJ2-2; 8 nucleotides line up with TRBD2. Germline CDR1 and CDR2: MDHEN and SYDVKM. This CDR3 comprises 15 residues. V lost 8 bases and J lost 4; bases outside the gene matches: 9. The CDR3 is CASRASGSFTGELFF. In nucleotides, the CDR3 is TGTGCCAGCCGGGCTAGCGGGTCTTTCACCGGGGAGCTGTTTTTT.

The chain links TRBV28 to TRBJ2-7; TRBD2 agrees at 10 bases. V was pared by 2 bases and J by 4 bases, with 14 bases of the junction left unmatched. There are 18 residues in the CDR3. Germline loops: CDR1 MDHEN, CDR2 SYDVKM. The CDR3 coding sequence is TGTGCCAGCAGTTTAATTTTAGCCGGGACTAGCGCGAGATACGAGCAGTACTTC. Protein product: CASSLILAGTSARYEQYF. The full variable domain, its missing parts supplied by reference TRBV28 and TRBJ2-7, is DVKVTQSSRYLVKRTGEKVFLECVQDMDHENMFWYRQDPGLGLRLIYFSYDVKMKEKGDIPEGYSVSREKKERFSLILESASTNQTSMYLCASSLILAGTSARYEQYFGPGTRLTVT.

In its sample, this clone was seen once. This rearrangement joins TRBV7-3 to TRBJ1-2; perhaps TRBD1 as D (5 bases). V was cut by 5 bases and J by 8 bases, with 15 bases left in between. The CDR3 sequence is 13 residues long. Per the germline V gene, CDR1 is SGHTA and CDR2 is FQGTGA. CDR3 loop: CASSLGQGRGYTF. The CDR3 bases are TGTGCCAGCAGCCTAGGGCAGGGTAGAGGCTACACCTTC.

The table lists this clone with a few counts. The V gene is TRBV4-2, the J gene TRBJ2-5, with TRBD1 identical over 9 bases. The ends lost 4 bases at V and 6 bases at J; junction bases unmatched: 12. The germline CDR1 and CDR2 sequences are LGHNA and YNFKEQ. The CDR3 runs 16 residues. The CDR3 loop reads CASSLNPGQGLKTQYF. CDR3 nucleotides: TGTGCCAGCAGCCTAAATCCGGGACAGGGTTTGAAGACCCAGTACTTC.

V usage is TRBV4-1 and J usage is TRBJ2-4, with 8 positions matching TRBD2. The CDR3 consists of 17 residues. V lost 0 bases and J lost 0; bases outside the gene matches: 4. Germline CDR1 MGHRA, CDR2 YSYEKL. CDR3 region: CASSQEFGGVAKNIQYF. The CDR3 DNA sequence: TGCGCCAGCAGCCAAGAATTCGGGGGGGTAGCCAAAAACATTCAGTACTTC.

This chain uses TRBV7-9 with TRBJ1-5; TRBD1 agrees at 9 bases. V trimming: 8 bases; J trimming: 10 bases; junction bases outside the gene matches: 9. The CDR3 is 13 residues long. Germline V gene lookup returns CDR1 SEHNR and CDR2 FQNEAQ (reference sequence). In nucleotides, the CDR3 is TGTGCCAGCGCGCGACAGGGGGGTAGCCCCCAGCATTTT. Translated: CASARQGGSPQHF.

This sequence joins TRBV4-1 and TRBJ1-4; 9 nucleotides agree with TRBD1. The CDR3 is 16 amino acids. Losses at the gene ends were 0 bases for V and 5 bases for J; bases not matched to a gene: 4. Germline V gives CDR1 MGHRA, CDR2 YSYEKL. CDR3 nucleotide sequence: TGCGCCAGCAGCCAAGATCCGGGACAGGGAAATGAAAAACTGTTTTTT. Its protein is CASSQDPGQGNEKLFF.

The genes are TRBV7-2 and TRBJ2-1; 9 bases fit TRBD2. V lost 6 bases, J lost 16 bases, and 13 bases stayed unmatched. CDR1 is SGHTA and CDR2 is FQGNSA in the germline V gene. The CDR3 extends over 13 amino acids. CDR3 loop: CASRFPIAGVRFF. DNA for the CDR3: TGTGCCAGCAGGTTTCCCATAGCGGGAGTACGATTCTTC.

The chain carries TRBV6-2 or TRBV6-3 and TRBJ1-1; no reliable D call. Trimming shortened V by 6 bases and J by 5 bases, and 10 bases separated the two germline ends. Germline loops: CDR1 MNHEY, CDR2 SVGEGT. The CDR3 runs to 12 residues. The CDR3 DNA reads TGTGCCAGCAGCACTTCCGGGACTGAAGCTTTCTTT. Protein product: CASSTSGTEAFF.

J is TRBJ1-1 and V is TRBV27, with D uncertain. The germline CDR1 and CDR2 sequences are MNHEY and SMNVEV (reference sequence). Trimming stripped 8 bases from V and 4 bases from J, with 8 bases between. This CDR3 region has 11 residues. CDR3 protein: CASLSGTEAFF. Written as DNA, the CDR3 is TGTGCCAGCCTTTCGGGCACTGAAGCTTTCTTT.

This clone showed up just a few times. DNA for the CDR3: TGCGCCAGCAGCTTGGTACAGGGGTTTGTTTTCTTT. This sequence encodes CASSLVQGFVFF. This chain links TRBV5-1 with TRBJ1-1; 7 bases fit TRBD1. This CDR3 has 12 amino acids. Germline CDR1 reads SGHRS; CDR2 reads YFSETQ. With V trimmed by 0 bases and J by 13 bases, 6 bases remained unmatched.

The chain combines TRBV24-1 with TRBJ2-1; 9 nucleotides agree with TRBD1. There are 17 residues in the CDR3. V shed 4 bases, J shed 0 bases, and the junction held 6 bases outside the gene matches. The germline V gene encodes CDR1 KGHDR and CDR2 SFDVKD. The CDR3: CATSEQGAMSSYNEQFF. The CDR3 nucleotides are TGTGCCACCAGTGAACAGGGGGCAATGAGCTCCTACAATGAGCAGTTCTTC.